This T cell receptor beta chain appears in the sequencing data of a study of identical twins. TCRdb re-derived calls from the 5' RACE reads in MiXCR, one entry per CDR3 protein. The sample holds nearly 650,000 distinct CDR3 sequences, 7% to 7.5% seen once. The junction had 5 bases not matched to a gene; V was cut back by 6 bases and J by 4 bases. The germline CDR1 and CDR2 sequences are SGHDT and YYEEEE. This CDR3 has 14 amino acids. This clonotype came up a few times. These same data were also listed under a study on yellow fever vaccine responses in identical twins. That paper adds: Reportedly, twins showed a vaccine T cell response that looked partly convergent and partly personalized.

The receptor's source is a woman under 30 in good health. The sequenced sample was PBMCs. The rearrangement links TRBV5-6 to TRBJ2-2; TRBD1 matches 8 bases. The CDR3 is CASTDRGPTGELFF. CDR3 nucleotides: TGTGCCAGCACCGACAGGGGCCCCACCGGGGAGCTGTTTTTT.